A single sample is the source of the 20 T cell receptor beta chains below, sequenced in a study of CD8 T cells in ankylosing spondylitis (dated by TCRdb to 2016 to 2017). Receptors were amplified or captured by 5' RACE. The reads were generated on an Illumina HiSeq 2500. TCRdb applied fastp at Q25 and MiXCR to the public reads, then kept only in-frame beta chains. Each CDR3 protein gets just one entry, which takes the most common genes and DNA from the rows behind it. The sample has around 99,000 distinct CDR3 sequences on record, roughly 10% of them singletons. The top ten clonotypes cover under 6% of the sample. Specimen: blood, either unsorted or a sorted T cell fraction (not recorded which). These receptors all stem from a male donor with ankylosing spondylitis or in good health (not recorded which).

The V gene is TRBV30, the J gene TRBJ2-1, with D possibly TRBD2 on 6 matching bases. This CDR3 comprises 13 residues. V was clipped by 4 bases and J by 8 bases, with 15 bases between them. The germline V gene encodes CDR1 GTSNPN and CDR2 SVGIG (reference sequence). The CDR3 loop reads CAWKRGGADEQFF. DNA of the CDR3: TGTGCCTGGAAACGCGGCGGGGCGGATGAGCAGTTCTTC.

This chain links TRBV4-2 with TRBJ2-7, with 7 bases that match TRBD1. Per the germline V gene, CDR1 is LGHNA and CDR2 is YNFKEQ. The CDR3 consists of 14 residues. V lost 1 base, J lost 12 bases, and 12 bases stayed unmatched. DNA of the CDR3: TGTGCCAGCAGCCAAGGCTCTGAGGACAGGTTAAGGTACTTC. The encoded protein is CASSQGSEDRLRYF.

To note about this clonotype: Germline is not matched at one junction end, which may reflect a read error. The V and J genes are TRBV4-1 and TRBJ2-1; the D is unclear. Per the germline V gene, CDR1 is MGHRA and CDR2 is YSYEKL. This CDR3 contains 13 residues. CDR3 sequence reads: CASGQDRGNEQFF. The CDR3 DNA sequence: TGCGCCAGCGGCCAAGATCGTGGAAATGAGCAGTTCTTC.

Many counts were recorded for this clonotype. This rearrangement joins TRBV5-1 to TRBJ1-6; D remains ambiguous. CDR3 length: 10 residues. CDR1 SGHRS and CDR2 YFSETQ come from the germline V gene. Trimming took off 6 bases at V and 11 bases at J, with 6 bases between the two ends. In DNA form, the CDR3 reads TGCGCCAGCATAGCGACACCCCTCCACTTT. As protein: CASIATPLHF. Filled out from reference TRBV5-1 and TRBJ1-6, the complete variable domain reads KAGVTQTPRYLIKTRGQQVTLSCSPISGHRSVSWYQQTPGQGLQFLFEYFSETQRNKGNFPGRFSGRQFSNSRSEMNVSTLELGDSALYLCASIATPLHFGNGTRLTVT.

This clonotype was recorded many times. This rearrangement joins TRBV7-8 to TRBJ2-3; TRBD2 matches at 7 bases. The germline gives CDR1 SGHVS, CDR2 FQNEAQ. The CDR3 contains 14 residues. V shed 3 bases and J 2 bases; nucleotides not matched to a gene: 2. CDR3: CASSLGLFTDTQYF. For the CDR3, the DNA is TGTGCCAGCAGCTTGGGACTATTCACAGATACGCAGTATTTT.

As regards this clonotype: A much larger clone lies one base from this, so it may be a read error. The chain uses TRBV6-1 and TRBJ1-6; D call uncertain. V lost 11 bases to trimming and J lost 6 bases, with 20 bases between them. The CDR3 totals 15 residues. Germline lookup yields CDR1 MNHNS and CDR2 SASEGT. The DNA for the CDR3 is TGTGCCGGCACCGGCCGGCGGCGAAGTAATTCACCCCTCCACTTT. Its translation is CAGTGRRRSNSPLHF.

This clonotype was observed at least ten times. The rearrangement links TRBV24-1 to TRBJ2-5; the match to TRBD2 covers 7 bases. The CDR3 runs to 17 residues. Germline assignment: CDR1 KGHDR and CDR2 SFDVKD. V was pared by 1 base and J by 3 bases, with 10 bases of the junction left unmatched. The CDR3 protein is CATSDLLTWEGKETQYF. The CDR3 DNA is TGTGCCACCAGTGATTTATTGACCTGGGAGGGGAAAGAGACCCAGTACTTC.

A few counts support this clonotype. J is TRBJ2-5 and V is TRBV29-1; no clear D. V was shortened by 4 bases and J by 5 bases, with 8 bases between the two germline ends. CDR1 SQVTM and CDR2 ANQGSEA come from the germline V gene. The CDR3 has 11 residues. The CDR3 DNA sequence: TGCAGCGTTGTCGGCCTTGAGACCCAGTACTTC. Translating it yields CSVVGLETQYF.

The sample holds many counts of this clonotype. The chain is built from TRBV2 and TRBJ1-1, with D maybe TRBD1 (5 bases). Germline loops: CDR1 SNHLY, CDR2 FYNNEI. This CDR3 comprises 15 residues. Between the trimmed V and J ends, which lost 6 bases and 3 bases, there was a span of 17 bases. CDR3 region: CASRKSTETDTEAFF. CDR3 in DNA: TGTGCCAGCAGAAAATCGACAGAAACTGACACTGAAGCTTTCTTT.

This clonotype appeared many times. V usage is TRBV20-1 and J usage is TRBJ2-3; D unresolved. Germline V gives CDR1 DFQATT, CDR2 SNEGSKA (reference sequence). Trimming took 3 bases from V and 6 from J, leaving 4 bases between them. The CDR3 spans 10 residues. CDR3 region: CSARLDTQYF. The CDR3 DNA reads as TGCAGTGCTAGGTTGGATACGCAGTATTTT.

This clonotype was seen many times. This chain joins TRBV5-1 and TRBJ2-2; D remains ambiguous. V was trimmed by 3 bases and J by 7 bases, leaving 10 bases between them. This CDR3 has 13 amino acids. Germline V gene lookup returns CDR1 SGHRS and CDR2 YFSETQ. The CDR3 sequence: CASSSDGNGELFF. The CDR3 DNA reads TGCGCCAGCAGCTCGGACGGCAACGGGGAGCTGTTTTTT.

The chain is built from TRBV2 and TRBJ2-3; TRBD2 might be the D (5 bases). V lost 6 bases to trimming and J lost 14 bases, with 24 bases between them. Germline CDR1 SNHLY, CDR2 FYNNEI. The CDR3 loop spans 14 amino acids. The CDR3 sequence is CASRLEKGYAAGYF. The CDR3 DNA reads as TGTGCCAGCAGACTAGAAAAGGGATACGCAGCCGGGTATTTT.

Remarks on this clonotype: A much larger clone lies one base from this, so it may be a read error. The chain couples TRBV28 to TRBJ2-7, with unresolved D. The germline CDR1 and CDR2 sequences are MDHEN and SYDVKM. The CDR3 runs to 11 residues. The CDR3 here is CTSCDPSEQYF. CDR3 nucleotide sequence: TGTACCAGTTGTGATCCTTCCGAGCAGTACTTC.

This clonotype was detected a few times. A much bigger clone sits one base away, suggesting this may be a read error. The chain uses TRBV20-1 and TRBJ2-1; perhaps TRBD2 as D (7 bases). There are 14 residues in the CDR3. CDR1 DFQATT and CDR2 SNEGSKA come from the germline V gene (reference sequence). As DNA, the CDR3 is TGCTCCCCCGAGAGGGGGGGCTCCTACAATGAGCAGTTCTTC. This sequence encodes CSPERGGSYNEQFF.

For this clonotype: A much larger clone differs from this one at a single base, so this may be a read error. This chain connects TRBV6-2 or TRBV6-3 to TRBJ2-7; 8 bases map to TRBD1. The V and J ends lost 4 bases and 3 bases, in that order; junction bases with no gene match: 5. The CDR3 extends over 14 amino acids. In germline, CDR1 is MNHEY, CDR2 SVGEGT. DNA for the CDR3: TGTGCCAGCAGTTCGACAGGGGACAACTACGAGCAGTACTTC. Amino acids: CASSSTGDNYEQYF.

The CDR3 region has the DNA TGTGCCAGCAGCTTAGACGGGGGAGCGTTTGGCTACACCTTC. Protein: CASSLDGGAFGYTF. This chain connects TRBV11-2 to TRBJ1-2; possibly TRBD1 for D (5 bases). V lost 0 bases to trimming and J lost 7 bases, with 12 bases between them. Looked up from germline, CDR1 is SGHAT and CDR2 is FQNNGV. This CDR3 is 14 amino acids long.

The table lists this clonotype with many counts. The J gene is TRBJ1-1, the V gene TRBV5-5, with no clear D. CDR1 is SGHKS and CDR2 is YYEKEE in the germline V gene (reference sequence). Trimming stripped 4 bases from V and 1 base from J, with 17 bases between. This CDR3 region has 16 residues. In DNA, the CDR3 is TGTGCCAGCAGCCCCGGGATCTTAGCGGCGAACACTGAAGCTTTCTTT. Its protein product is CASSPGILAANTEAFF.

This clonotype was seen at least ten times. This chain uses TRBV5-1 with TRBJ2-1; 12 bases match TRBD2. The CDR3 totals 16 residues. CDR1 and CDR2 from the germline V gene are SGHRS and YFSETQ. Trimming at V came to 0 bases and at J to 4 bases, leaving 2 bases not matched to a gene. CDR3 region: CASSLDTSGGYNEQFF. Here the CDR3 DNA reads TGCGCCAGCAGCTTGGATACTAGCGGGGGGTACAATGAGCAGTTCTTC.

This clonotype was detected only a few times. The V and J genes are TRBV2 and TRBJ2-7; 10 bases line up with TRBD1. J lost 5 bases, V lost 5 bases, and 9 bases had no gene match. There are 15 residues in the CDR3. The V gene's germline CDR1 is SNHLY and CDR2 FYNNEI. The CDR3 here is CASSNDRGPRNEQYF. The CDR3 DNA is TGTGCCAGCAGTAACGACAGGGGGCCCAGGAACGAGCAGTACTTC.

A word on this clonotype: One end of the junction does not line up with germline, which may come from a read error. The rearrangement links TRBV4-2 to TRBJ1-5, with D unresolved. CDR3 size: 18 residues. CDR1 and CDR2 (germline): LGHNA, YNFKEQ. Written as DNA, the CDR3 is TGTGCCGGCAGCCCCCCGGGGTCGGCATACGGAGGAGGTCAGCCCCAGCATTTT. This gives the protein CAGSPPGSAYGGGQPQHF.